This T cell receptor beta chain was recovered during a study of T-cell memory formation after mild COVID-19. Study-level results: Some clones that responded were present in memory (sampled pre-infection), which suggests cross-reactive memory joined.

Sample barcodes and UMIs were carried by the TCR alpha and TCR beta cDNA libraries that 5'RACE generated with constant-segment primers. TCRdb passed the 5' RACE reads through MiXCR, listing each CDR3 protein once. The table shows hundreds of thousands of distinct CDR3 sequences, with about a fifth occurring only once. This clonotype was found a few times. The antigen remains undetermined. After removal of 5 bases from V and 1 base from J, the junction contained 8 bases not matched to a gene. The CDR3 extends over 15 amino acids. CDR1 is SGHRS and CDR2 is YFSETQ in the germline V gene. The V gene is TRBV5-1, the J gene TRBJ1-2, with 7 nucleotides matching TRBD1. The TCR comes from an adult woman who had mild COVID-19 (a few samples of this study predate the infection). Cell type and time point are not known. The specimen sequenced was PBMCs or a T cell subset sorted from them (not recorded which). CDR3: CASREPGQINYGYTF. The DNA for the CDR3 is TGCGCCAGCAGGGAACCGGGACAGATTAACTATGGCTACACCTTC.